This TCR beta chain was recorded in a study of T cell repertoires in cytomegalovirus infection. Notes on the study in general: Cumulative frequency of public TCR beta families picked out carriers of CMV plus the relevant HLA. HLA-C-restricted CMV clonotypes gave the most frequent clonotype in two of eight donors.

Trimming stripped 8 bases from V and 4 bases from J, with 11 bases between. CDR1 and CDR2 from the germline V gene are LNHNV and YYDKDF (reference sequence). The CDR3 contains 12 residues. TCRdb recomputed calls from the reads with MiXCR, one row per CDR3 protein. The sample shows about 450,000 distinct CDR3 sequences, 30% to 40% of them seen only once. Comment on this clonotype: No antigen is known for it.

Sequencing input: PBMCs. This TCR was recovered from a human donor in good health (CMV status not recorded). Some clones in this sample may be carry-over from other donors' samples. V and J are TRBV15 and TRBJ2-5, with a possible D match to TRBD2 (7 bases). This CDR3 reads CATAGALETQYF. CDR3 sequence (DNA): TGTGCCACCGCGGGGGCGTTAGAGACCCAGTACTTC.